A single sample is the source of the 18 T cell receptor beta chains below, sequenced in a study of T-cell reconstitution after alpha-beta-depleted transplantation in children. Unique molecular identifiers tagged the TCRbeta library. Via MiXCR, TCRdb re-called the PCR reads, giving one row per CDR3 protein. The sample consists of about 250,000 distinct CDR3 sequences, 20% to 30% of them appearing once. Sequencing was performed on PBMCs, mostly from graft donor cells, taken 360 days after TCRalphabeta/CD19-depleted stem cell transplant. These TCRs come from a female patient aged 2-10 years who had a stem cell transplant for congenital amegakaryocytic thrombocytopenia, so the T cells may come from the graft donor.

This clonotype was seen more than once but under ten times. The chain carries TRBV5-1 and TRBJ1-2; unclear D gene. The V and J ends lost 2 bases and 8 bases respectively, with 22 bases between them. Germline CDR1 SGHRS, CDR2 YFSETQ. The CDR3 covers 16 residues. CDR3 residues: CASSFRVQLPGSGYTF. The CDR3 DNA reads TGCGCCAGCAGCTTCCGGGTACAGTTACCTGGATCCGGCTACACCTTC.

This clonotype turned up a few times. V gene TRBV14 combines with J gene TRBJ2-3, with 14 bases identical to TRBD2. CDR1 and CDR2 (germline): SGHDN, FVKESK. The CDR3 consists of 18 residues. V gave up 4 bases and J gave up 0 bases; unmatched junction bases: 6. CDR3 sequence reads: CASSPGLAGGQSTDTQYF. The CDR3 DNA reads TGTGCCAGCAGCCCTGGACTAGCGGGGGGTCAAAGCACAGATACGCAGTATTTT.

This clonotype was counted many times. The rearrangement links TRBV12-3 or TRBV12-4 to TRBJ1-1; D not certain. V was shortened by 5 bases and J by 5 bases, with 6 bases between the two germline ends. This CDR3 comprises 11 residues. The CDR3 nucleotides are TGTGCCAGCAGTCCAAATACTGAAGCTTTCTTT. Translating it yields CASSPNTEAFF.

This clonotype was seen only once. The V and J genes are TRBV20-1 and TRBJ1-4, with 8 bases lining up with TRBD1. The CDR3 has 14 residues. From germline, CDR1 is DFQATT and CDR2 SNEGSKA (reference sequence). Losses at the gene ends were 3 bases for V and 7 bases for J; bases not matched to a gene: 7. The CDR3 sequence is CSARAGQGREKLFF. DNA for the CDR3: TGCAGTGCTAGGGCTGGACAGGGCCGTGAAAAACTGTTTTTT.

This clonotype was counted only a few times. The chain combines TRBV12-3 or TRBV12-4 with TRBJ2-1, with D tentatively TRBD1 or TRBD2 (5 bases each). The CDR3 has 14 residues. V was trimmed by 2 bases and J by 8 bases, leaving 13 bases between them. CDR3 in amino acids: CASSLSQGSDEQFF. The DNA of the CDR3 is TGTGCCAGCAGTTTATCGCAGGGTAGCGATGAGCAGTTCTTC.

The chain couples TRBV12-3 or TRBV12-4 to TRBJ1-4; unclear D gene. There are 14 residues in the CDR3. The V end was cut by 5 bases, the J end by 5 bases, with 12 bases between. CDR3 region: CASSPNGQNEKLFF. DNA for the CDR3: TGTGCCAGCAGTCCAAACGGGCAGAATGAAAAACTGTTTTTT.

The gene calls are TRBV3-1 and TRBJ2-3, with TRBD2 identical over 7 bases. Unmatched junction bases numbered 8, after V lost 4 bases and J lost 7 bases. Germline lookup yields CDR1 LGHDT and CDR2 YNNKEL (reference sequence). The CDR3 contains 14 residues. In DNA form, the CDR3 reads TGTGCCAGCAGCCCCGTGGGCGGGGGAAATACGCAGTATTTT. It specifies CASSPVGGGNTQYF.

This clonotype was seen at least ten times. V is TRBV29-1 and J is TRBJ1-5, with 8 bases identical to TRBD1. The germline V gene has CDR1 SQVTM and CDR2 ANQGSEA. This CDR3 spans 16 amino acids. After removal of 1 base from V and 5 bases from J, the junction contained 10 bases not matched to a gene. For the CDR3, the DNA is TGCAGCGTTGAAGTATGGAGCAGGGGGCGAGATCAGCCCCAGCATTTT. It encodes CSVEVWSRGRDQPQHF.

This clonotype has a handful of counts. The chain uses TRBV4-2 and TRBJ2-5; D is unclear. V gave up 0 bases and J gave up 7 bases, with 15 bases separating them. The CDR3 runs to 15 residues. Per the germline V gene, CDR1 is LGHNA and CDR2 is YNFKEQ. CDR3 nucleotides: TGTGCCAGCAGCCAAGACGCGTCAGCATGGGGGACCCAGTACTTC. Amino acids: CASSQDASAWGTQYF.

The chain couples TRBV6-2 or TRBV6-3 to TRBJ2-7, with 7 bases that match TRBD2. V shed 0 bases, J shed 2 bases, and the junction held 1 base outside the gene matches. The V gene's germline CDR1 is MNHEY and CDR2 SVGEGT. The length of the CDR3 is 14 residues. CDR3 nucleotides: TGTGCCAGCAGTTACTCGAGCGGGACCTACGAGCAGTACTTC. This codes for CASSYSSGTYEQYF.

This clonotype showed up just a few times. The rearrangement uses TRBV5-1 and TRBJ2-5; D is unresolved. CDR3 length: 14 residues. Germline CDR1 is SGHRS and CDR2 is YFSETQ. The germline V and J ends were trimmed by 2 bases and 0 bases, with 8 bases remaining between them. The CDR3 spells CASSFSQNQETQYF. CDR3 DNA sequence: TGCGCCAGCAGCTTTAGCCAGAACCAAGAGACCCAGTACTTC.

The table lists this clonotype with a count of one. This chain uses TRBV7-6 with TRBJ2-3; TRBD1 aligns across 9 bases. The CDR3 has 21 residues. Germline trimming cut 1 base from V and 3 bases from J; bases unmatched to any gene: 20. CDR1 and CDR2 from the germline V gene are SGHVS and FNYEAQ. CDR3 nucleotide sequence: TGTGCCAGCAGCTTAGTAGCCACCCGTCCCGGGACAGGGTTAGGGACAGATACGCAGTATTTT. Protein sequence: CASSLVATRPGTGLGTDTQYF.

This clonotype was seen ten or more times. The chain combines TRBV5-1 with TRBJ2-3, with 7 bases identical to TRBD1. CDR3 length: 15 amino acids. Germline V CDR1 and CDR2: SGHRS, YFSETQ. With V trimmed by 3 bases and J by 2 bases, 6 bases remained unmatched. The CDR3 DNA reads as TGCGCCAGCAGCTCCGGACAGGCGTACACAGATACGCAGTATTTT. Protein sequence: CASSSGQAYTDTQYF.

This clonotype occurred once. The V call is TRBV5-6, the J call TRBJ1-4, with 7 bases aligning to TRBD1. The V gene end was trimmed by 3 bases and the J gene end by 4 bases; junction bases not matched to a gene: 6. The CDR3 covers 15 residues. Germline V gene lookup returns CDR1 SGHDT and CDR2 YYEEEE. The CDR3: CASSSLGQLNEKLFF. The DNA for the CDR3 is TGTGCCAGCAGCTCGCTGGGACAGCTTAATGAAAAACTGTTTTTT.

This sequence joins TRBV20-1 and TRBJ2-3, with 13 bases matching TRBD2. The junction had 9 bases not matched to a gene; V was cut back by 6 bases and J by 6 bases. There are 15 residues in the CDR3. Per the germline V gene, CDR1 is DFQATT and CDR2 is SNEGSKA (reference sequence). The CDR3 protein is CSARTSGGAWDTQYF. CDR3 DNA sequence: TGCAGTGCCCGAACTAGCGGGGGGGCTTGGGATACGCAGTATTTT.

This clonotype has just a few counts. The J gene is TRBJ2-1, the V gene TRBV5-1, with TRBD1 identical over 8 bases. This CDR3 contains 14 residues. V shed 4 bases and J 3 bases; nucleotides not matched to a gene: 3. The germline CDR1 and CDR2 sequences are SGHRS and YFSETQ. CDR3 nucleotides: TGCGCCAGCAGCGCGGGACAGGACTACAATGAGCAGTTCTTC. Amino acids: CASSAGQDYNEQFF.

This clonotype was picked up a small number of times. The chain combines TRBV10-3 with TRBJ1-5; the D is unclear. V lost 6 bases and J 3 bases, leaving 12 bases between the germline ends. There are 14 residues in the CDR3. CDR1 is ENHRY, CDR2 SYGVKD, per germline. Written as DNA, the CDR3 is TGTGCCATCAGGGCAGACCTCCTCAATCAGCCCCAGCATTTT. It is translated as CAIRADLLNQPQHF.

The V call is TRBV20-1, the J call TRBJ2-5; 14 bases match TRBD2. The germline V gene encodes CDR1 DFQATT and CDR2 SNEGSKA (reference sequence). V lost 3 bases, J lost 5 bases, and 11 bases stayed unmatched. The CDR3 consists of 17 residues. The CDR3: CSASPGLAGVFYETQYF. The CDR3 DNA sequence: TGCAGTGCTAGTCCGGGACTAGCGGGAGTTTTTTATGAGACCCAGTACTTC.